This TCR beta chain comes out of a study of cytomegalovirus exposure and HLA in healthy donors. Study-level points and caveats: Cytomegalovirus association was listed for 150 to 200 TCR beta chains. CMV serostatus was the sole immune exposure information available. A missense DCLRE1C variant was associated with V- and J-gene trimming of TCR beta chains in a later analysis, and an independent cohort replicated the association.

Remarks on this clone: Its antigen is unidentified.

The PCR contained 60 Vbeta and 13 Jbeta primers. Data came from immunoSEQ multiplex PCR; TCRdb stores just in-frame clones and leaves some out. The table shows 120,000 to 150,000 clones, with 60% to 80% occurring only once. Specimen: PBMCs. The receptor was isolated from a woman in her 30s in good health and CMV-seronegative.

The CDR3 nucleotides are TGTGCCAGCAGTTACTCGGGGAGCTCCTACAATGAGCAGTTCTTC. This sequence encodes CASSYSGSSYNEQFF. The chain combines TRBV6-6 with TRBJ2-1; D may be TRBD2 (5 bases). The CDR3 extends over 15 amino acids. Germline V lookup: CDR1 MNHNY, CDR2 SVGAGI (reference sequence). The ends were cut back, 0 bases at V and 0 bases at J, with 6 bases in the middle.